The 19 T cell receptor beta chains given below trace back to one sample, sequenced in a study of post-analysis software for immune sequencing data (dated by TCRdb to between 2014 and 2017). Library prep was done by PCR. These reads were obtained on an Illumina HiSeq 2500. Unique molecular identifiers were incorporated into TCR beta cDNA libraries to reduce PCR and sequencing biases. TCRdb reprocessed the public reads (quality trimming at Q25 with fastp, clone calling with MiXCR) and kept in-frame beta chains. Rows matching on CDR3 protein sequence are summarized as one entry with the most common DNA and genes. The sample table contains 700,000 to 800,000 distinct CDR3 sequences; only one count was recorded for about 27% of them. Under 0.7% of the sample belongs to the ten largest clones. Points the paper makes about the study in general: Roughly 5 TRBV segments, including TRBV5-6, TRBV5-1 and TRBV20-1, were significantly more frequent in patients than controls.

The antigens these receptors bind are not known. The sequencing input was blood. The origin of the receptors is a girl aged 5 to 17 with multiple sclerosis.

This clonotype appeared a few times. V usage is TRBV6-6 and J usage is TRBJ1-2; D uncertain. Germline loops: CDR1 MNHNY, CDR2 SVGAGI (reference sequence). The CDR3 is 11 residues long. CDR3 DNA: TGTGGGGTAGATACTAACTATGGCTACACCTTC. It encodes CGVDTNYGYTF.

The CDR3 reads CASREDRYYEQYF. For the CDR3, the DNA is TGTGCCAGCAGAGAGGACAGGTACTACGAGCAGTACTTC. The chain joins TRBV2 to TRBJ2-7; 7 bases match TRBD1. The V gene end was trimmed by 6 bases and the J gene end by 3 bases; junction bases not matched to a gene: 5. The CDR3 has 13 residues. Germline V lookup: CDR1 SNHLY, CDR2 FYNNEI.

This clonotype occurred once. The V gene is TRBV4-3, the J gene TRBJ2-3; 7 bases are shared with TRBD2. With V trimmed by 0 bases and J by 0 bases, 9 bases remained unmatched. The CDR3 consists of 18 residues. CDR1 and CDR2 (germline): LGHNA, YSLEER. CDR3 DNA: TGCGCCAGCAGCCAAGAGCCCCAGACTAGCTCCAGCACAGATACGCAGTATTTT. Translated, it gives CASSQEPQTSSSTDTQYF.

This clonotype was recorded a few times. V usage is TRBV27 and J usage is TRBJ1-6; no clear D. This CDR3 comprises 16 residues. Trimming took 5 bases from V and 14 from J, leaving 25 bases between them. Germline V lookup: CDR1 MNHEY, CDR2 SMNVEV (reference sequence). CDR3 region: CASSPRPNSAELALHF. Written as DNA, the CDR3 is TGTGCCAGCAGTCCCAGACCGAACAGCGCGGAGTTGGCCCTCCACTTT.

The V gene is TRBV2, the J gene TRBJ1-2; D remains ambiguous. The ends were cut back, 0 bases at V and 8 bases at J, with 13 bases in the middle. Germline values: CDR1 SNHLY, CDR2 FYNNEI. The CDR3 runs to 14 residues. CDR3 region: CASSEARARGGYTF. CDR3 DNA: TGTGCCAGCAGTGAAGCGCGGGCCCGTGGAGGCTACACCTTC.

V and J are TRBV12-3 or TRBV12-4 and TRBJ1-2; unclear D gene. The CDR3 totals 15 residues. Trimming cost V 4 bases and J 1 base, with 13 bases left between them. The CDR3 protein is CASSSLTWGNYGYTF. In DNA, the CDR3 is TGTGCCAGCAGTTCCCTGACTTGGGGTAACTATGGCTACACCTTC.

V and J are TRBV27 and TRBJ2-3, with D unclear. In germline, CDR1 is MNHEY, CDR2 SMNVEV (reference sequence). Trimming stripped 6 bases from V and 1 base from J, with 11 bases between. The CDR3 extends over 14 amino acids. CDR3 amino acids: CASSPWSGTDTQYF. DNA of the CDR3: TGTGCCAGCAGCCCGTGGTCCGGCACAGATACGCAGTATTTT.

The chain couples TRBV5-1 to TRBJ1-1; D unclear. The CDR3 is 13 amino acids. Between the trimmed V and J ends, which lost 3 bases and 4 bases, there was a span of 10 bases. Germline CDR1 SGHRS, CDR2 YFSETQ. DNA for the CDR3: TGCGCCAGCAGCTGGGCCCTGGGCACTGAAGCTTTCTTT. The encoded protein is CASSWALGTEAFF.

CDR3 in amino acids: CSARDRRGPYGYTF. The CDR3 nucleotides are TGCAGTGCTAGAGATCGTCGGGGGCCCTATGGCTACACCTTC. The chain combines TRBV20-1 with TRBJ1-2; D perhaps matches TRBD1 (6 bases). This CDR3 comprises 14 residues. The ends were cut back, 0 bases at V and 4 bases at J, with 12 bases in the middle. Germline V lookup: CDR1 DFQATT, CDR2 SNEGSKA (reference sequence).

The chain is built from TRBV7-2 and TRBJ2-5; a weak D match, TRBD1 (5 bases). The CDR3 totals 15 residues. Germline V lookup: CDR1 SGHTA, CDR2 FQGNSA. The V end was cut by 5 bases, the J end by 2 bases, with 15 bases between. DNA for the CDR3: TGTGCCAGCAGCCCACGACGTCCAGGGCAAGAGACCCAGTACTTC. Protein sequence: CASSPRRPGQETQYF.

This clonotype was observed a handful of times. The chain couples TRBV5-5 to TRBJ1-1; D is uncertain. V was cut by 2 bases and J by 0 bases, with 8 bases left in between. Germline V gene data show CDR1 as SGHKS and CDR2 as YYEKEE (reference sequence). The CDR3 loop spans 14 amino acids. CDR3 in DNA: TGTGCCAGCAGCTTAGGCCCCATGAACACTGAAGCTTTCTTT. It is translated as CASSLGPMNTEAFF.

This clonotype was counted between two and nine times. The chain is built from TRBV5-1 and TRBJ2-5; D perhaps matches TRBD2 (6 bases). CDR3 length equals 12 residues. CDR1 and CDR2 (germline): SGHRS, YFSETQ. The V and J ends lost 3 bases and 5 bases respectively, with 8 bases between them. The CDR3 DNA is TGCGCCAGCAGCTGGAGCGGGGAGACCCAGTACTTC. The encoded protein is CASSWSGETQYF.

This clonotype has a handful of counts. The V gene is TRBV7-2, the J gene TRBJ2-7; 8 bases are shared with TRBD2. The CDR3 length is 13 residues. The trim removed 5 bases at V and 2 bases at J, leaving 2 bases unmatched. The germline gives CDR1 SGHTA, CDR2 FQGNSA. This CDR3 reads CASSRAGAYEQYF. CDR3 sequence (DNA): TGTGCCAGCAGCCGAGCGGGGGCCTACGAGCAGTACTTC. Full variable domain (rest looked up from reference TRBV7-2 and TRBJ2-7): GAGVSQSPSNKVTEKGKDVELRCDPISGHTALYWYRQSLGQGLEFLIYFQGNSAPDKSGLPSDRFSAERTGGSVSTLTIQRTQQEDSAVYLCASSRAGAYEQYFGPGTRLTVT.

This clonotype was detected a few times. The chain joins TRBV5-4 to TRBJ2-5; D assignment may be TRBD1 or TRBD2 (6 bases each). CDR1 and CDR2 from the germline V gene are SGHNT and YYREEE (reference sequence). There are 15 residues in the CDR3. Trimming removed 3 bases from V and 5 bases from J, with 17 bases in between. For the CDR3, the DNA is TGTGCCAGCAGCTCCCCCGGGGGCCCTCGGGAGACCCAGTACTTC. Translation: CASSSPGGPRETQYF.

This clonotype appeared many times. This chain links TRBV4-3 with TRBJ2-1; tentative D call: TRBD2 (5 bases). The CDR3 runs to 15 residues. Per the germline V gene, CDR1 is LGHNA and CDR2 is YSLEER. Trimming took off 0 bases at V and 3 bases at J, with 9 bases between the two ends. The CDR3 here is CASSQDGGYYNEQFF. CDR3 in DNA: TGCGCCAGCAGCCAAGATGGCGGGTACTACAATGAGCAGTTCTTC.

This clonotype was seen repeatedly, ten times or more. The V and J genes are TRBV7-2 and TRBJ2-7; the match to TRBD1 covers 11 bases. Trimming took 1 base from V and 2 from J; bases not matched to a gene: 13. This CDR3 spans 19 amino acids. CDR1 is SGHTA and CDR2 is FQGNSA in the germline V gene. Here the CDR3 reads CASSLGPQVGTGGTYEQYF. CDR3 DNA sequence: TGTGCCAGCAGCTTAGGGCCCCAGGTAGGGACAGGGGGAACCTACGAGCAGTACTTC. The full variable domain, rest sourced from reference TRBV7-2 and TRBJ2-7, is GAGVSQSPSNKVTEKGKDVELRCDPISGHTALYWYRQSLGQGLEFLIYFQGNSAPDKSGLPSDRFSAERTGGSVSTLTIQRTQQEDSAVYLCASSLGPQVGTGGTYEQYFGPGTRLTVT.

The chain recombines TRBV7-2 with TRBJ2-2; TRBD2 matches at 13 bases. Germline CDR1 SGHTA, CDR2 FQGNSA. This CDR3 has 16 amino acids. V shed 3 bases, J shed 6 bases, and the junction held 4 bases outside the gene matches. CDR3 sequence: CASSFRTSGSSGELFF. CDR3 nucleotide sequence: TGTGCCAGCAGCTTCCGGACTAGCGGGAGTTCCGGGGAGCTGTTTTTT.

This clonotype came up a few times. The chain has TRBV4-3 and TRBJ2-4; 9 nucleotides match TRBD2. Germline CDR1 LGHNA, CDR2 YSLEER. CDR3 length: 18 residues. Trimming took 1 base from V and 1 from J; bases not matched to a gene: 8. The CDR3 loop is CASSQGGSGSGAKNIQYF. The CDR3 region has the DNA TGCGCCAGCAGCCAAGGGGGTAGCGGGAGTGGGGCCAAAAACATTCAGTACTTC.

This clonotype turned up a few times. The genes are TRBV11-2 and TRBJ1-2, with 11 bases that match TRBD1. CDR1 is SGHAT and CDR2 is FQNNGV in the germline V gene. V trimming: 5 bases; J trimming: 7 bases; junction bases outside the gene matches: 9. The CDR3 runs to 15 residues. Here the CDR3 reads CASSMGQGGFRGYTF. For the CDR3, the DNA is TGTGCCAGCAGCATGGGACAGGGGGGATTTCGTGGCTACACCTTC. Together with reference TRBV11-2 and TRBJ1-2, the CDR3 gives the full variable domain: EAGVAQSPRYKIIEKRQSVAFWCNPISGHATLYWYQQILGQGPKLLIQFQNNGVVDDSQLPKDRFSAERLKGVDSTLKIQPAKLEDSAVYLCASSMGQGGFRGYTFGSGTRLTVV.